Here is one T cell receptor beta chain with its context. The antigen is unknown. Clones were read by immunoSEQ multiplex PCR, and TCRdb kept only the in-frame ones, dropping some. Here the sample spans 150,000 to 200,000 clones, approximately 92% being singletons. This specimen belongs to a study of T cell responses to AZD1222 COVID-19 vaccine. Study-level information: Analyses pooled second doses at about 4 or about 12 weeks. Study-level findings and limits: The number of AZD1222 recipients seropositive at baseline was only five or six. Donors were chiefly white British, with a greater number of females, and clonal diversity was perhaps underestimated.

Germline trimming cut 6 bases from V and 1 base from J; bases unmatched to any gene: 2. CDR1 LNHDA and CDR2 SQIVND come from the germline V gene (reference sequence). The CDR3 runs to 13 residues. This sequence was found in an adult in good health. Sequenced here: peripheral blood, sampled on day 0 of AZD1222 vaccination. This rearrangement joins TRBV19 to TRBJ1-1, with TRBD1 identical over 7 bases. The CDR3 DNA reads as TGTGCCAGTAGGACAGGGAGGAACACTGAAGCTTTCTTT. As protein: CASRTGRNTEAFF.